The 8 T cell receptor beta chains reported below all come from one sample, sequenced in a study of beta chain features in type 1 diabetes. Study observations and caveats: Among patients with Type 1 diabetes, TCRB CDR3s were moderately but significantly shorter in every one of the four CD4+ subsets.

Their target antigens are unknown. Sequenced material consisted of expressed TCRB transcripts (all of the isolated RNA was reverse transcribed). Using immunoSEQ multiplex PCR, the repertoire was profiled, and TCRdb retains in-frame clones only, with some absent. Altogether a few hundred thousand clones are present, around 16% being singletons, with the ten largest covering roughly 0.015%. The sequenced material came from naive CD4+ T cells from blood. These receptors were obtained from a man aged 18 to 29 with type 1 diabetes.

The rearrangement joins TRBV28 to TRBJ1-1; no definite D call. With 6 bases removed from V and 5 bases from J, the gap between germline ends came to 13 bases. CDR3 size: 13 residues. Germline CDR1 is MDHEN and CDR2 is SYDVKM. The CDR3 coding sequence is TGTGCCAGCAGCCCACATGAGAGGACTGAAGCTTTCTTT. Amino acid sequence: CASSPHERTEAFF. The whole variable domain, remainder taken from reference TRBV28 and TRBJ1-1, is DVKVTQSSRYLVKRTGEKVFLECVQDMDHENMFWYRQDPGLGLRLIYFSYDVKMKEKGDIPEGYSVSREKKERFSLILESASTNQTSMYLCASSPHERTEAFFGQGTRLTVV.

This chain links TRBV14 with TRBJ2-3; tentatively, D is TRBD2 (5 bases). The V and J ends lost 4 bases and 9 bases respectively, with 11 bases between them. The CDR3 has 12 residues. Germline V gene sequence: CDR1 SGHDN, CDR2 FVKESK. The CDR3 sequence is CASSLTAVTQYF. In DNA, the CDR3 is TGTGCCAGCAGCCTCACAGCGGTAACGCAGTATTTT.

The CDR3 DNA reads as TGCGCCAGCAGTCAAGGGGGCGCATGGGGCTACACCTTC. This gives the protein CASSQGGAWGYTF. The chain is built from TRBV10-2 and TRBJ1-2, with TRBD1 matching over 7 bases. This CDR3 contains 13 residues. CDR1 is WSHSY, CDR2 SAAADI, per germline. With V trimmed by 5 bases and J by 8 bases, 8 bases remained unmatched.

This chain joins TRBV5-1 and TRBJ2-5, with D uncertain. Trimming took off 0 bases at V and 8 bases at J, with 14 bases between the two ends. Germline-derived CDR1 and CDR2 are SGHRS and YFSETQ. The CDR3 spans 14 residues. CDR3 DNA: TGCGCCAGCAGCTTGGAAGGTCTCCAGGTCACCCAGTACTTC. Its protein is CASSLEGLQVTQYF. Filled out from reference TRBV5-1 and TRBJ2-5, the complete variable domain reads KAGVTQTPRYLIKTRGQQVTLSCSPISGHRSVSWYQQTPGQGLQFLFEYFSETQRNKGNFPGRFSGRQFSNSRSEMNVSTLELGDSALYLCASSLEGLQVTQYFGPGTRLLVL.

The rearrangement uses TRBV7-9 and TRBJ1-1, with D maybe TRBD1 (5 bases). V gave up 3 bases and J gave up 0 bases, with 8 bases separating them. CDR3 size: 14 residues. Germline loops: CDR1 SEHNR, CDR2 FQNEAQ (reference sequence). As DNA, the CDR3 is TGTGCCAGCAGCTTGACAGCCCTGAACACTGAAGCTTTCTTT. It specifies CASSLTALNTEAFF.

This clone was detected only a few times. The chain is built from TRBV7-2 and TRBJ2-7, with 12 bases aligning to TRBD2. Germline CDR1 SGHTA, CDR2 FQGNSA. The CDR3 consists of 15 residues. Germline trimming cut 5 bases from V and 2 bases from J; bases unmatched to any gene: 4. DNA for the CDR3: TGTGCCAGCAGCCCCAGACTAGCGGGAGCCTACGAGCAGTACTTC. Its translation is CASSPRLAGAYEQYF.

This clone was picked up a small number of times. The chain joins TRBV30 to TRBJ2-1, with 10 nucleotides matching TRBD2. CDR1 and CDR2 (germline): GTSNPN, SVGIG (reference sequence). J was trimmed by 10 bases and V by 5 bases; bases with no gene match: 8. This CDR3 contains 13 residues. Here the CDR3 DNA reads TGTGCCTGGGGACTAGCGGAGATTACCGAGCAGTTCTTC. Translated, it gives CAWGLAEITEQFF.

V and J are TRBV6-6 and TRBJ2-1; tentatively, D is TRBD1 (5 bases). From germline, CDR1 is MNHNY and CDR2 SVGAGI (reference sequence). Trimming stripped 3 bases from V and 6 bases from J, with 12 bases between. The CDR3 consists of 14 residues. This CDR3 reads CASSYPGQINEQFF. CDR3 DNA: TGTGCCAGCAGTTATCCAGGGCAGATCAATGAGCAGTTCTTC.